This T cell receptor beta chain was sequenced for a study of CXCR3-negative and CXCR3-positive naive CD8 T cells. The study, taken as a whole, reports: In CXCR3-positive naive cells, the TRB CDR3s were more hydrophobic than in CXCR3-negative naive cells. Both naive subsets, CXCR3-negative and CXCR3-positive, displayed similar TRBV-TRBJ usage, unlike memory cells.

Subsets of CD8+ T cells were each sorted in triplicate at 250,000 to 350,000 cells apiece. The libraries of TRB cDNA were prepared using 5' RACE with UMI labels. TCRdb re-called the 5' RACE reads and gives one entry per CDR3 protein, without DNA. This table holds some 120,000 distinct CDR3 sequences. Germline CDR1 and CDR2: SQVTM and ANQGSEA. The CDR3 consists of 17 residues. Regarding this clonotype: The antigen is unknown.

This sequence was found in a human donor in good health. Some clones in this sample may be carry-over from other donors' samples. The V call is TRBV29-1, the J call TRBJ2-5. The sequenced sample consisted of naive CXCR3+ CD8+ T cells from blood. Described subset: CD45RO-CCR7+CD27+CD95- naive CD8+ T cells expressing CXCR3 (TNR3+). CDR3 region: CSVEKLGYGDPQETQYF.